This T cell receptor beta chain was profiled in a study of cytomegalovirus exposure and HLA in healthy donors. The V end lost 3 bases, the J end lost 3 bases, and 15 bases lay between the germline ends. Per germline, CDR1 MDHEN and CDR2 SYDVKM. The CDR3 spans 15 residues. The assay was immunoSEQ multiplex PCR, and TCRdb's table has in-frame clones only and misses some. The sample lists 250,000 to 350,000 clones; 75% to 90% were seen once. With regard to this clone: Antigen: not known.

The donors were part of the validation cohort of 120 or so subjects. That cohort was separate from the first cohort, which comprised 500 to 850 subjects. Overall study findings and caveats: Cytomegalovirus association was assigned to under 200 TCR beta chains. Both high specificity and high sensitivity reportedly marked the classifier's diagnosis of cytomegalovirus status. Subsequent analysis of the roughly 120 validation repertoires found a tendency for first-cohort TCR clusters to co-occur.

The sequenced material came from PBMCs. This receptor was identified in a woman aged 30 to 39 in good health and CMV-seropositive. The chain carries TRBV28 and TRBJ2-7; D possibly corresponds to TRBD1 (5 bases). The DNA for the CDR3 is TGTGCCAGCAGTTTGGTCGGCAGGGTGGGCTACGAGCAGTACTTC. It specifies CASSLVGRVGYEQYF.